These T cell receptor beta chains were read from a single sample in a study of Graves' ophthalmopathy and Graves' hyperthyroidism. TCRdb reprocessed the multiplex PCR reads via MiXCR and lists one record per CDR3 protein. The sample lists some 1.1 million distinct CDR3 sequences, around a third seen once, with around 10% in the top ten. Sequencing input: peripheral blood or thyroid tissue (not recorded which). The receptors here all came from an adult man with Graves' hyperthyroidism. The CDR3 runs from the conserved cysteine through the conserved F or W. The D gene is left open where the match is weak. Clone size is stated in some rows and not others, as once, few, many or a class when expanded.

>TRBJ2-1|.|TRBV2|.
TGTGCCAGCAGTCCCCCGGGACGGGACAATGAGCAGTTCTTC
CASSPPGRDNEQFF
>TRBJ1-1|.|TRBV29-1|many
TGCAGCGTTGAAAACGAAAACACTGAAGCTTTCTTT
CSVENENTEAFF
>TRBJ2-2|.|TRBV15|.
TGTGCCACCAGCAGGTCGGGGGCCGGGGAGCTGTTTTTT
CATSRSGAGELFF
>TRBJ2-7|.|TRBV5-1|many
TGCGCCAGCAGCCCCAGGGCGGCAGGGGCCTACGAGCAGTACTTC
CASSPRAAGAYEQYF
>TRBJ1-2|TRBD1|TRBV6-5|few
TGTGCCAGCACTCCTAGGAGGGGGCCCTATGGCTACACCTTC
CASTPRRGPYGYTF
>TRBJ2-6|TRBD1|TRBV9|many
TGTGCCAGCAGCGTACTAGACAGGGACAGCTCTGGGGCCAACGTCCTGACTTTC
CASSVLDRDSSGANVLTF
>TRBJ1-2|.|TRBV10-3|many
TGTGCCATCTCGACCGCGGATCCCTACGGCTACACCTTC
CAISTADPYGYTF
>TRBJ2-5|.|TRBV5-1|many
TGCGCCAGCAGCTTGATGGCAGCGTACCAAGAGACCCAGTACTTC
CASSLMAAYQETQYF
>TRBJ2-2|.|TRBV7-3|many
TGTGCCAGCAGCGGACATTCCGGGGAGCTGTTTTTT
CASSGHSGELFF
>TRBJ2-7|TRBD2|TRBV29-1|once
TGCAGCGCTGGGACTAGCAGAACTTACGAGCAGTACTTC
CSAGTSRTYEQYF
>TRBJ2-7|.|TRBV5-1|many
TGCGCCAGCAGCCCGAGGGGGACATACGGGGCCGGCGAGTACTTC
CASSPRGTYGAGEYF
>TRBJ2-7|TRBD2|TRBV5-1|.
TGCGCCAGCAGCCAAGCTAGCGGGGCCACCTCCTACGAGCAGTACTTC
CASSQASGATSYEQYF
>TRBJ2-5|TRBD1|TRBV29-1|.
TGCAGCGTTGTGTCGGCGGACAGGGTAACCCAGTACTTC
CSVVSADRVTQYF